This TCR beta chain comes out of a study of CD8+CD57+ T cells in acquired aplastic anemia (dated by TCRdb to 2016 to 2018). Concerning the study at large: On average, sorted CD4+ and CD8+ cells yielded around 3.5 ug of extracted DNA, with a range of roughly 0.17 to 30 ug. CD8+CD57+ expansion was defined as a frequency above the mean frequency observed in healthy subjects.

Patients chosen for sequencing had shown expansion of CD8+CD57+ cells by flow cytometry. Every patient had a diagnosis of severe acquired aplastic anemia based on International Study of Aplastic Anemia and Agranulocytosis and Camitta criteria. No therapy had been received by the patients at the time of blood sampling. The study deep-sequenced TCR repertoires of sorted CD4+ and CD8+ blood T cells from severe aplastic anemia patients and healthy subjects. Patients were enrolled under clinicaltrials.gov protocols 00001620, 01623167, 00001397, 00071045, 00081523 and 00961064 in the USA. Ficoll-Paque density gradient centrifugation was used to isolate peripheral blood mononuclear cells. Before DNA extraction, CD4+ and CD8+ T cells were sorted with FACS or magnetic beads. V ends up 3 bases short and J 9 bases short, with an unmatched junction base count of 15. The germline V gene sets CDR1 to SGDLS and CDR2 to YYNGEE. There are 16 amino acids in the CDR3, from cysteine to phenylalanine inclusive. Only the CDR3 part of the read is kept: 48 bases, read in frame from the first base.

TCR beta VDJ combination and CDR3 sequence profiling used genomic DNA as the template. An Illumina HiSeq 2000 was used for TCR repertoire sequencing. Per the original workflow: TRBV/TRBJ rearrangement plots, CDR3 size and DJ length profiles, and Simpson's diversity index were used to evaluate the repertoires. The most abundant DNA sequence in the deep sequencing data was taken as the immunodominant clone. CDR3 amino acid sequences were screened for sharing across subjects and compared with published repertoires and the VDJdb database. Through fastp at Q25 and MiXCR, TCRdb rebuilt clones from the public reads, retaining in-frame beta chains. Under each unique CDR3 protein, matching rows form one entry showing the most common genes and DNA. TCRdb, rather than the study authors, made the V and J calls. The sample table records about 270,000 distinct CDR3 sequences; 82% of these occur just once. Of the sample, roughly two fifths falls within the top ten clones.

As regards this clonotype: Its antigen is still unknown. Within one base of it there is no much larger clone, and no base qualities were kept.

Study-wide conclusions, independent of this receptor: Twenty-nine CD8+ CDR3 sequences were found in both patients and controls but appeared to be highly expressed in patients and within the immunodominant clones of the patients. Between patients and healthy controls, no significant difference in CD8+ Simpson's diversity was found (P=0.060).

The receptor comes from a human donor with aplastic anemia. Sample: sorted CD4+, CD8+, or CD8+CD57+ T cells (not recorded which) from PBMCs. Recombination linked TRBV9 to TRBJ2-1; 7 central nucleotides agree with TRBD1. The CDR3 in this case is CASSEGTEGFYFEQFF. The nucleotide sequence is TGTGCCAGCAGCGAAGGGACAGAGGGGTTTTATTTTGAGCAGTTCTTC.